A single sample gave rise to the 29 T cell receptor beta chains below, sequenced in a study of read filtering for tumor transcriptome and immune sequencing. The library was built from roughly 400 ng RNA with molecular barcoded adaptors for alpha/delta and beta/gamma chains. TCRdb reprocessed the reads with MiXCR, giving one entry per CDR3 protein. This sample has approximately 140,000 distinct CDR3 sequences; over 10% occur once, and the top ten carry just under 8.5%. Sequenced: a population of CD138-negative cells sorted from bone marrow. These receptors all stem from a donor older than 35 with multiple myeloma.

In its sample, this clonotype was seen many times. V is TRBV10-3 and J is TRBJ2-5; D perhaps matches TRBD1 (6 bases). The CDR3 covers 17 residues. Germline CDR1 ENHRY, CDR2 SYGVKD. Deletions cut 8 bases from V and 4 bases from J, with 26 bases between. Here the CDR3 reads CAIGETPGTPAGETQYF. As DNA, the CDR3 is TGTGCCATCGGAGAGACACCCGGGACACCCGCGGGAGAGACCCAGTACTTC.

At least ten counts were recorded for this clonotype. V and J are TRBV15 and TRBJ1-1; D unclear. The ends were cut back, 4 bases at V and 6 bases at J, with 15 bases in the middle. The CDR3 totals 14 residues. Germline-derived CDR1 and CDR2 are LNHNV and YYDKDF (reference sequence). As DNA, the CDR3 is TGTGCCACCAGCAAAGGACGGACTCACGCTGAAGCTTTCTTT. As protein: CATSKGRTHAEAFF.

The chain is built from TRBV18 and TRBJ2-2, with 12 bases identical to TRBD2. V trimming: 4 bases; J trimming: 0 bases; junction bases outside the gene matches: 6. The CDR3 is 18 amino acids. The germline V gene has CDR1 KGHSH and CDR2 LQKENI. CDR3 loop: CASSLSSGRAANTGELFF. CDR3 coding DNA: TGTGCCAGCTCACTTTCTAGCGGGAGGGCCGCGAACACCGGGGAGCTGTTTTTT.

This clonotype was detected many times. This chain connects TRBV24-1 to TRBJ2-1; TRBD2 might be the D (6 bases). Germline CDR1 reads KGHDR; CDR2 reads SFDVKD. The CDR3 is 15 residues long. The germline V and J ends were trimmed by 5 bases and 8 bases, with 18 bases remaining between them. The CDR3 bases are TGTGCCACCAGTGGACCAGCGGGTAGGAGCTATGAGCAGTTCTTC. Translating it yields CATSGPAGRSYEQFF.

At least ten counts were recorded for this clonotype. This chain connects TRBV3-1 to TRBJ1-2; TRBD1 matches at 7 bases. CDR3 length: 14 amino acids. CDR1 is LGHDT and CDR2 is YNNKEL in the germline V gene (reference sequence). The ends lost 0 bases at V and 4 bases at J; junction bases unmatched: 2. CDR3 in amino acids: CASSQERTGYGYTF. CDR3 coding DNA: TGTGCCAGCAGCCAAGAGAGGACAGGCTATGGCTACACCTTC.

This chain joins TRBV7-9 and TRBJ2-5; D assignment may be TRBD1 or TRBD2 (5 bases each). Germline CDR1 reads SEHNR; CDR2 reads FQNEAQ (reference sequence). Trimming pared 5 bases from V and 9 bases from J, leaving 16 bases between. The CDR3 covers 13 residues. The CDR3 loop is CASSPEGLASQYF. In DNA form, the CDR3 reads TGTGCCAGCAGCCCAGAGGGGCTCGCGTCCCAGTACTTC.

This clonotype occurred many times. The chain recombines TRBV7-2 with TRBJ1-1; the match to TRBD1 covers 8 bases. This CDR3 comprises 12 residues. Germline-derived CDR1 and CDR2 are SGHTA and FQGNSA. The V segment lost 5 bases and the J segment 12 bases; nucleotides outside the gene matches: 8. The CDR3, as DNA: TGTGCCAGCAGCGAAACAGGGGGATCGACTTTCTTT. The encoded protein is CASSETGGSTFF.

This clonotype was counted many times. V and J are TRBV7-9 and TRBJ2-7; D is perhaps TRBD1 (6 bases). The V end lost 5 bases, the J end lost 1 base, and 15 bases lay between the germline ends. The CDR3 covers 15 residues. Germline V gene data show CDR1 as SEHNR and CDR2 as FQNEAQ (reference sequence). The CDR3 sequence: CASSPGDRPSYEQYF. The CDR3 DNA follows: TGTGCCAGCAGCCCAGGAGACAGGCCGTCCTACGAGCAGTACTTC.

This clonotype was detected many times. CDR3 sequence (DNA): TGTGCCAGCTCCAGGGAGAATGAGCAGTTCTTC. Translated, it gives CASSRENEQFF. J is TRBJ2-1 and V is TRBV12-3 or TRBV12-4; D tentatively reads TRBD1 or TRBD2 (5 bases each). This CDR3 contains 11 residues. Trimming left V 8 bases short and J 7 bases short, with 9 bases between.

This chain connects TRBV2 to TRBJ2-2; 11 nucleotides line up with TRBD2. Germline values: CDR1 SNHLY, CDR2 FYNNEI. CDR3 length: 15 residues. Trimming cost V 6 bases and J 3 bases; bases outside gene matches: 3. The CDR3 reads CASSKGLADTGELFF. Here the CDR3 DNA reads TGTGCCAGCAGCAAGGGACTAGCGGACACCGGGGAGCTGTTTTTT. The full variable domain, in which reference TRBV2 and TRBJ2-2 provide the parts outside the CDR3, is EPEVTQTPSHQVTQMGQEVILRCVPISNHLYFYWYRQILGQKVEFLVSFYNNEISEKSEIFDDQFSVERPDGSNFTLKIRSTKLEDSAMYFCASSKGLADTGELFFGEGSRLTVL.

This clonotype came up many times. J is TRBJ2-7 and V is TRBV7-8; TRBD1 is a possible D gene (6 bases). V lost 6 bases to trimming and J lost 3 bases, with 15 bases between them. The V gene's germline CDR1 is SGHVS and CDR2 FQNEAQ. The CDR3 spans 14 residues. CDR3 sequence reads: CASRLTQGYYEQYF. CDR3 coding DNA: TGTGCCAGCAGACTAACGCAGGGGTACTACGAGCAGTACTTC.

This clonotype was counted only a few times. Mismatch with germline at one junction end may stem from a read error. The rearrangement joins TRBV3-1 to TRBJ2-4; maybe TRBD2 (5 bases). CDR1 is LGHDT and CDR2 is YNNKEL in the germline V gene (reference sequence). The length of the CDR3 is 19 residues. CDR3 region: CASSQGYGGAELARNIQYF. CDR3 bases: TGTGCCAGCAGCCAAGGTTATGGAGGAGCAGAATTAGCCAGAAACATTCAGTACTTC.

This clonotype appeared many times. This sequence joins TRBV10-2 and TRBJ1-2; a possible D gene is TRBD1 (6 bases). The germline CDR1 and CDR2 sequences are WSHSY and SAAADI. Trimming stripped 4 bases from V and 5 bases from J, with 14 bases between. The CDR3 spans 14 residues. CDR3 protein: CASSVNKGEYGYTF. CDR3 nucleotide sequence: TGCGCCAGCAGTGTTAATAAGGGGGAATATGGCTACACCTTC.

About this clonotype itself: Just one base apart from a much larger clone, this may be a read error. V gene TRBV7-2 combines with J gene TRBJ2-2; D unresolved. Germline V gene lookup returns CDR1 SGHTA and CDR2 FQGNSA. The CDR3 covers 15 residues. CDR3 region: CASSLALVNTEELFF. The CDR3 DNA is TGTGCCAGCAGCTTAGCGCTAGTCAACACCGAGGAGCTGTTTTTT.

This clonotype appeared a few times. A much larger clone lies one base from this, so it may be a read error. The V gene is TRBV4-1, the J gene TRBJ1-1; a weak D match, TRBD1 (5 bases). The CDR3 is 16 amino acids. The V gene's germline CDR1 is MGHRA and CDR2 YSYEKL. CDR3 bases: TGCGCCAGCAGCCGGGGGGGGAGACAGATGAACACTGGAGCTTTCTTT. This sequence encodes CASSRGGRQMNTGAFF.

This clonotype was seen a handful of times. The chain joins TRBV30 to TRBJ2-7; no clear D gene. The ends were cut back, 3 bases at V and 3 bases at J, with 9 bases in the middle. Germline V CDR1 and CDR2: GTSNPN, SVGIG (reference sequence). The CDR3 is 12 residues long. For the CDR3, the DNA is TGTGCCTGGAGCCGAAGTGGCTACGAGCAGTACTTC. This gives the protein CAWSRSGYEQYF.

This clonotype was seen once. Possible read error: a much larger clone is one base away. CDR3 sequence: CASSPGQATYEQYF. The CDR3 region has the DNA TGTGCCAGCAGCCCCGGACAGGCGACCTACGAGCAGTACTTC. The chain joins TRBV5-6 to TRBJ2-7; 7 bases map to TRBD1. Losses at the gene ends were 4 bases for V and 2 bases for J; bases not matched to a gene: 6. Looked up from germline, CDR1 is SGHDT and CDR2 is YYEEEE. There are 14 residues in the CDR3.

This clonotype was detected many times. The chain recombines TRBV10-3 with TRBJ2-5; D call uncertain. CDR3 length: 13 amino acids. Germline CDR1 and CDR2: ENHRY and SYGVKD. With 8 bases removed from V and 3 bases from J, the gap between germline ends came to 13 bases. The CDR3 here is CAIPTADEETQYF. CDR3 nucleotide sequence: TGTGCCATCCCTACGGCAGATGAAGAGACCCAGTACTTC.

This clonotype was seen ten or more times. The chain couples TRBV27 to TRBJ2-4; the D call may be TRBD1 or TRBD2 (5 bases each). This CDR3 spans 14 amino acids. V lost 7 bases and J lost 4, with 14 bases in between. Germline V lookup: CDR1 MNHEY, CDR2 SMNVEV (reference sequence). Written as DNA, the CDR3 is TGTGCCAGCACGCCAGGGCGGGCTAAAAACATTCAGTACTTC. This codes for CASTPGRAKNIQYF.

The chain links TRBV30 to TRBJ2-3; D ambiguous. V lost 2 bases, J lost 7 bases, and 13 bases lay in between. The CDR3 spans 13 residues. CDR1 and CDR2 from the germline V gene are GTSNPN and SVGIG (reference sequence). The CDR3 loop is CAWSRKGSNTQYF. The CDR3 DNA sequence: TGTGCCTGGAGTCGCAAGGGCTCTAATACGCAGTATTTT.

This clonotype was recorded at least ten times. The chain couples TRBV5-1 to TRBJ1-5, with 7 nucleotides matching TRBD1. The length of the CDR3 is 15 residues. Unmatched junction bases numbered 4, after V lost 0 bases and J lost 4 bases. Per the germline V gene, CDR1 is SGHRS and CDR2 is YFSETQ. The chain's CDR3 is CASSLGGTENQPQHF. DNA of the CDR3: TGCGCCAGCAGCTTGGGGGGGACAGAAAATCAGCCCCAGCATTTT.

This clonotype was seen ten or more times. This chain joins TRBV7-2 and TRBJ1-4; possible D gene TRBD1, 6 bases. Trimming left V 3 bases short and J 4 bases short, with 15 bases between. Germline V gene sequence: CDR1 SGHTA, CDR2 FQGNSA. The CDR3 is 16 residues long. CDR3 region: CASSFANRAYNEKLFF. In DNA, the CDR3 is TGTGCCAGCAGCTTCGCCAACAGGGCGTATAATGAAAAACTGTTTTTT.

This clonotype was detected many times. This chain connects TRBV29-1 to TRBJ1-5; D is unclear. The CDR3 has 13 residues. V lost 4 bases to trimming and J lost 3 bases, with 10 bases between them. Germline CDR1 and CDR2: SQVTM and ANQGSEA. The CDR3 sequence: CSVARSINQPQHF. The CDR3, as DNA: TGCAGCGTTGCCCGCAGTATCAATCAGCCCCAGCATTTT.

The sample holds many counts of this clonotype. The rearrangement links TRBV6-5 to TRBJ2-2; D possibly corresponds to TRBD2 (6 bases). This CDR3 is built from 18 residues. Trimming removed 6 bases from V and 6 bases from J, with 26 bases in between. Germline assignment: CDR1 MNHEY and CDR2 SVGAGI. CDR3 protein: CASSYATLAFRVAGELFF. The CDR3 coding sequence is TGTGCCAGCAGCTACGCGACGCTAGCGTTCCGGGTTGCCGGGGAGCTGTTTTTT.

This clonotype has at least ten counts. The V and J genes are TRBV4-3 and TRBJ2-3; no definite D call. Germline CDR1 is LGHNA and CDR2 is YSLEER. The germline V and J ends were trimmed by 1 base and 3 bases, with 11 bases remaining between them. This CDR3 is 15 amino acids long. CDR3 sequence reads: CASSQAGTFTDTQYF. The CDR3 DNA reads TGCGCCAGCAGCCAAGCAGGAACTTTTACAGATACGCAGTATTTT.

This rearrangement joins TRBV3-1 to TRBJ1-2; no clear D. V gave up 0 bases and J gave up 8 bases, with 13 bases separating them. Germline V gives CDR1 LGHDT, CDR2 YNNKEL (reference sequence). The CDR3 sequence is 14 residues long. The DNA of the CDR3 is TGTGCCAGCAGCCAAGATCGCCGCACCGGAGGCTACACCTTC. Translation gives CASSQDRRTGGYTF.

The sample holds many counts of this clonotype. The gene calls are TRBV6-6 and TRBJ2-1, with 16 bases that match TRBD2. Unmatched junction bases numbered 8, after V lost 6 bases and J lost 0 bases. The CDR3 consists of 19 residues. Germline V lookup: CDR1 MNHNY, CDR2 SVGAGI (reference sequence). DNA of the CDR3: TGTGCCAGCAGACTTCGGGGACTAGCGGGAGGGAGCTCCTACAATGAGCAGTTCTTC. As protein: CASRLRGLAGGSSYNEQFF.

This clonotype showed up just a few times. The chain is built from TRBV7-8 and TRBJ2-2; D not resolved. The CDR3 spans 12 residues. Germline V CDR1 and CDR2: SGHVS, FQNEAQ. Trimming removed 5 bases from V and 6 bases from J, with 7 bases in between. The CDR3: CASSAYPGELFF. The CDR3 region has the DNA TGTGCCAGCAGCGCCTACCCCGGGGAGCTGTTTTTT.

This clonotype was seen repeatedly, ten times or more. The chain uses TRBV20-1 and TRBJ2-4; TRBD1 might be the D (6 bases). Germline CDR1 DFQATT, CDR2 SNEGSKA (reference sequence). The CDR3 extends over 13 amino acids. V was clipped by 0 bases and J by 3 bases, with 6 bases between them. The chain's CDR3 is CSARDRGKNIQYF. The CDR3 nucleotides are TGCAGTGCTAGAGACAGGGGCAAAAACATTCAGTACTTC.